This record looks at one T cell receptor (beta chain) sequence and its context. Its antigen is not identified. The data are from a study of breast tumors, draining lymph nodes, adjacent tissues. TCRdb passed the multiplex PCR reads through MiXCR, listing each CDR3 protein once. The sample holds over 35,000 distinct CDR3 sequences, approximately 37% seen once. V dropped 5 bases and J dropped 0 bases, with 11 bases sitting between them. The CDR3 is 15 residues long. CDR1 MDHEN and CDR2 SYDVKM come from the germline V gene. Findings and limits, study-wide: Tumor TCR diversity was below lymph nodes but above nontumor tissue. Luminal-like breast cancer showed significantly higher tumor–nontumor repertoire similarity than basal-like.

Sequenced material: breast tumor tissue. This chain uses TRBV28 with TRBJ1-5; no clear D. This TCR came from a female donor with breast cancer. Some clones in this sample may be carry-over from other donors' samples. The CDR3 nucleotides are TGTGCCAGCAGTCCGGACGGGCTTAGCAATCAGCCCCAGCATTTT. Its translation: CASSPDGLSNQPQHF.